This TCR beta chain was documented in a study of blood T cell repertoires in COVID-19. Cohort allocation depended upon clinical history that participants reported. TCRdb keeps only in-frame clones here, not all; method: immunoSEQ multiplex PCR. The top ten clones hold approximately 5% of a sample with 350,000 to 450,000 clones, 80% to 85% of them seen once. Losses at the gene ends were 6 bases for V and 7 bases for J; bases not matched to a gene: 7. This CDR3 comprises 15 residues. Germline V lookup: CDR1 SNHLY, CDR2 FYNNEI. The origin of this receptor is a woman in her 50s who had recovered from COVID-19. This chain joins TRBV2 and TRBJ2-5; 14 bases align to TRBD2. The sequenced sample consisted of PBMCs or T cells enriched from blood (not recorded which). The CDR3 DNA reads as TGTGCCAGCAGCGGGACTAGCGGGGGCCAGAGGACCCAGTACTTC. Protein: CASSGTSGGQRTQYF. Based on the CDR3 plus reference TRBV2 and TRBJ2-5, the full variable domain is EPEVTQTPSHQVTQMGQEVILRCVPISNHLYFYWYRQILGQKVEFLVSFYNNEISEKSEIFDDQFSVERPDGSNFTLKIRSTKLEDSAMYFCASSGTSGGQRTQYFGPGTRLLVL.